Presented here are 10 T cell receptor beta chains from one specimen sequenced in a study of T cells in women clearing cervical HPV infection. Repertoires were generated with immunoSEQ multiplex PCR, while TCRdb's copy carries only in-frame clones and drops some. Seen in this sample are roughly 37,000 clones; the ten most common clones hold 6.4%. Specimen: blood buffy coat. Source of these receptors: a woman between 18 and 70 years old with a cervical HPV16 infection that either progressed to CIN3+ or cleared (not recorded which).

With regard to this clone: The DNA ends 3 residues before the CDR3 does, and the rest of the CDR3 is filled in from the germline J gene. Different DNA sequences within this sample yield the same CDR3. The chain is built from TRBV18 and TRBJ1-3, with 8 bases fitting TRBD1. V lost 5 bases to trimming and J lost 7 bases; unmatched junction nucleotides: 10. The germline CDR1 and CDR2 sequences are KGHSH and LQKENI. The CDR3 sequence is 15 residues long. CDR3 protein: CASSAGQGQSNTIYF. The sequenced CDR3 bases are TGTGCCAGCTCAGCTGGACAGGGCCAGTCGAACACC.

A word on this clone: The read ends 3 residues shy of where the CDR3 ends; the end is completed using the germline J gene. The chain carries TRBV5-1 and TRBJ1-1; D gene uncertain. Germline V CDR1 and CDR2: SGHRS, YFSETQ. The CDR3 covers 13 residues. V lost 7 bases to trimming and J lost 0 bases, with 10 bases between them. The CDR3 loop reads CASSLTVNTEAFF. Partial CDR3 DNA: TGCGCCAGCTCGTTGACTGTGAACACTGAA.

With respect to this clone: The sequenced fragment ends 3 residues before the CDR3 boundary, so the rest is inferred from the germline J gene. V is TRBV12-3 or TRBV12-4 and J is TRBJ2-3; TRBD2 matches at 8 bases. This CDR3 has 15 residues. The CDR3 region is CASSPGTSQKAAQYF. The covered CDR3 bases are TGTGCCAGCAGCCCCGGGACTAGTCAGAAAGCGGCG.

In the case of this clone: The CDR3 goes on 3 residues after the read ends, and that part is filled in from the germline J gene. V gene TRBV7-3 combines with J gene TRBJ1-2; 7 bases map to TRBD1. The CDR3 has 13 residues. Germline V gives CDR1 SGHTA, CDR2 FQGTGA. CDR3 sequence reads: CASSETRQGTYTF. Partial CDR3 DNA: TGTGCCAGCAGTGAGACTAGACAGGGTACC.

Points on this clone: The read ends 3 residues early relative to the CDR3; the germline J gene fills the gap. The V and J genes are TRBV2 and TRBJ2-2, with a weak D call TRBD1 (5 bases). This CDR3 comprises 12 residues. Germline values: CDR1 SNHLY, CDR2 FYNNEI. CDR3 amino acids: CASRTDNSPLFF. Partial CDR3 DNA: TGTGCCAGCAGGACAGATAATTCACCG.

Comment on this clone: The DNA ends 3 residues before the CDR3 does, and the rest of the CDR3 is filled in from the germline J gene. The chain employs TRBV10-3 and TRBJ2-4; D remains unclear. V was clipped by 0 bases and J by 1 base, with 7 bases between them. Germline CDR1 and CDR2: ENHRY and SYGVKD. The CDR3 extends over 15 amino acids. The CDR3 bases that were read are TGTGCCATCAGTGAGTCCGCGCCGGCCAAAAACATT. This codes for CAISESAPAKNI. The whole CDR3 sequence reads CAISESAPAKNIQYF.

As to this clone: The read ends 3 residues early relative to the CDR3; the germline J gene fills the gap. This chain links TRBV20-1 with TRBJ2-7; tentatively, D is TRBD1 (6 bases). Trimming cost V 6 bases and J 4 bases, with 16 bases left between them. This CDR3 contains 13 residues. CDR1 and CDR2 from the germline V gene are DFQATT and SNEGSKA (reference sequence). The CDR3 region is CSAAHRERYEQYF. The CDR3 bases that were read are TGCAGTGCGGCCCACAGGGAAAGATACGAG.

Of note for this clone: The missing CDR3 end, 3 residues past where the read stops, is filled in from the germline J gene. The chain has TRBV29-1 and TRBJ1-4; 9 positions agree with TRBD1. Germline V gene data show CDR1 as SQVTM and CDR2 as ANQGSEA. The CDR3 runs 16 residues. The DNA read from the CDR3 is TGCAGCGTACTCCCGGGACAGGGCTCTGGGGCCAACGTA. Residues: CSVLPGQGSGANV. The full CDR3 sequence reads CSVLPGQGSGANVLFF.

Comments on this clone: The CDR3 is cut off 3 residues early in the read; its end comes from the germline J gene. V and J are TRBV18 and TRBJ2-2; weak D call: TRBD1 (6 bases). V dropped 3 bases and J dropped 2 bases, with 10 bases sitting between them. Germline loops: CDR1 KGHSH, CDR2 LQKENI. The CDR3 has 15 residues. The sequenced part of the CDR3 DNA is TGTGCCAGCTCACCGGGACACCAAAACACCGGGGAG. It is translated as CASSPGHQNTGE. The full CDR3 reads CASSPGHQNTGELFF.

The CDR3 bases that were read are TGTGCCAGCAGCTTGGGGGGGGTGACTAACTATGGC. Translation gives CASSLGGVTNYG. The complete CDR3 sequence is CASSLGGVTNYGYTF. The chain is built from TRBV5-4 and TRBJ1-2; TRBD1 might be the D (5 bases). From the germline J gene comes the end of the CDR3, since the read stops 3 residues before it. The CDR3 contains 15 residues. Germline V gene sequence: CDR1 SGHNT, CDR2 YYREEE (reference sequence). V lost 0 bases and J lost 0, with 9 bases in between.